This T cell receptor beta chain was sequenced for a study of T-cell memory formation after mild COVID-19. The study's findings and limits: Contracting CD4+ clones were located mainly in CM and EM, and CD8+ clones in EMRA. Some SARS-CoV-2-responding clones were already detected in memory before infection.

Trimming removed 7 bases at V and 4 bases at J, with 17 bases between. Per the germline V gene, CDR1 is SNHLY and CDR2 is FYNNEI. This CDR3 region has 15 residues. TCRdb reanalysed the 5' RACE reads using MiXCR and keeps one entry per CDR3 protein. The sample holds more than 350,000 distinct CDR3 sequences; roughly 15% are singletons and the top ten take roughly a fifth. About this clonotype: The antigen remains unidentified.

The sequenced material came from PBMCs or a T cell subset sorted from them (not recorded which). V gene TRBV2 combines with J gene TRBJ1-5, with D perhaps matching TRBD1 (5 bases). The TCR originated in a man aged 18 to 30 who had mild COVID-19 (a few samples of this study predate the infection). Cell type and time point are not known. In DNA form, the CDR3 reads TGTGCCAGCAATAGGGGAGGGGACCGGAATCAGCCCCAGCATTTT. It translates to CASNRGGDRNQPQHF.